This T cell receptor beta chain was sequenced for a study of early T cells in non-severe SARS-CoV-2 infection. This clonotype was found many times. Its antigen remains unknown. TCRdb processed the 5' RACE reads anew with MiXCR; each CDR3 protein has one entry. This repertoire shows fewer than 60,000 distinct CDR3 sequences, over 3.5% found once; its top ten account for around 6%. The CDR3 consists of 15 residues. Germline V gene lookup returns CDR1 MRHNA and CDR2 SNTAGT. Trimming pared 6 bases from V and 1 base from J, leaving 12 bases between. General study findings and limits: VDJdb matching skewed toward anti-spike CD8 responses, missing private and CD4 specificities.

The origin of this receptor is an adult who was a healthcare worker with PCR-confirmed SARS-CoV-2 infection or an uninfected control (not recorded which). Sequencing used whole blood. The chain combines TRBV6-4 with TRBJ2-2, with D unclear. The CDR3 bases are TGTGCCAGCAGACCTGGACGGCTGAACACCGGGGAGCTGTTTTTT. It specifies CASRPGRLNTGELFF.